A selection of T cell receptor beta chains follows, all from one sample in a study of blood T cell repertoires in COVID-19. Produced via immunoSEQ multiplex PCR; TCRdb's table is partial and in-frame only. This table has some 38,000 clones, over 65% appearing once. The source material was peripheral blood. The origin of the receptors is a man between 65 and 79 years old with acute or convalescent COVID-19. CDR3s include the opening cysteine and the closing phenylalanine or tryptophan. Fields, in order: D gene, J gene, clone size, V gene, CDR3 protein, CDR3 DNA. A D gene is named only where the DNA matches it firmly. Clone size is stated in some rows and not others, as once, few, many or a class when expanded.

d_call: .
j_call: TRBJ2-7
clone_size: .
v_call: TRBV6-5
cdr3_aa: CASSFQGGPYEQYF
cdr3_nt: TGTGCCAGCAGTTTTCAGGGTGGGCCCTACGAGCAGTACTTC

d_call: TRBD2
j_call: TRBJ2-5
clone_size: .
v_call: TRBV2
cdr3_aa: CASGGGTQYF
cdr3_nt: TGTGCCAGCGGGGGGGGGACCCAGTACTTC

d_call: TRBD2
j_call: TRBJ2-5
clone_size: .
v_call: TRBV7-2
cdr3_aa: CASSLSIAGDQETQYF
cdr3_nt: TGTGCCAGCAGCTTATCCATAGCGGGAGATCAAGAGACCCAGTACTTC

d_call: .
j_call: TRBJ1-2
clone_size: .
v_call: TRBV27
cdr3_aa: CASKRTDRPSNYGYTF
cdr3_nt: TGTGCCAGCAAGAGGACTGACCGCCCCTCTAACTATGGCTACACCTTC

d_call: .
j_call: TRBJ2-1
clone_size: .
v_call: TRBV29-1
cdr3_aa: CSVDGDTMSFREQFF
cdr3_nt: TGCAGCGTTGACGGGGACACCATGTCCTTCAGAGAGCAGTTCTTC

d_call: .
j_call: TRBJ2-2
clone_size: .
v_call: TRBV30
cdr3_aa: CAWSVLGRGAGELFF
cdr3_nt: TGTGCCTGGAGTGTACTCGGGAGAGGTGCCGGGGAGCTGTTTTTT

d_call: .
j_call: TRBJ1-1
clone_size: .
v_call: TRBV5-1
cdr3_aa: CASSSGTRWSEAFF
cdr3_nt: TGCGCCAGCAGTTCCGGGACAAGGTGGTCTGAAGCTTTCTTT

d_call: .
j_call: TRBJ1-2
clone_size: .
v_call: TRBV30
cdr3_aa: CAWSVKRQGAYGYTF
cdr3_nt: TGTGCCTGGAGTGTAAAGAGACAAGGCGCGTATGGCTACACCTTC

d_call: .
j_call: TRBJ1-5
clone_size: .
v_call: TRBV27
cdr3_aa: CASSFSGFGNQPQHF
cdr3_nt: TGTGCCAGCAGTTTCTCAGGGTTTGGTAATCAGCCCCAGCATTTT

d_call: TRBD1
j_call: TRBJ1-5
clone_size: few
v_call: TRBV7-2
cdr3_aa: CASSGSTGGPNQPQHF
cdr3_nt: TGTGCCAGCAGCGGAAGTACAGGGGGCCCCAATCAGCCCCAGCATTTT

d_call: TRBD1
j_call: TRBJ1-1
clone_size: .
v_call: TRBV5-6
cdr3_aa: CASSLLGDRGEAFF
cdr3_nt: TGTGCCAGCAGCTTGTTGGGTGACAGGGGGGAAGCTTTCTTT

d_call: .
j_call: TRBJ1-6
clone_size: few
v_call: TRBV30
cdr3_aa: CAWTLPQGWSPLHF
cdr3_nt: TGTGCCTGGACCCTACCACAGGGATGGTCACCCCTCCACTTT

d_call: TRBD1
j_call: TRBJ2-1
clone_size: .
v_call: TRBV5-1
cdr3_aa: CASSWGQGSYNEQFF
cdr3_nt: TGCGCCAGCAGCTGGGGACAGGGCAGTTACAATGAGCAGTTCTTC

d_call: TRBD1
j_call: TRBJ2-1
clone_size: once
v_call: TRBV6-5
cdr3_aa: CASRPRTGGHEQFF
cdr3_nt: TGTGCCAGCAGACCAAGGACAGGGGGTCATGAGCAGTTCTTC

d_call: .
j_call: TRBJ2-2
clone_size: .
v_call: TRBV5-4
cdr3_aa: CASSLQVTGELFF
cdr3_nt: TGTGCCAGCAGCTTGCAGGTCACCGGGGAGCTGTTTTTT

d_call: .
j_call: TRBJ1-1
clone_size: .
v_call: TRBV6-5
cdr3_aa: CASSRNGRGTEAFF
cdr3_nt: TGTGCCAGCAGCCGAAACGGACGAGGGACTGAAGCTTTCTTT

d_call: TRBD1
j_call: TRBJ2-2
clone_size: .
v_call: TRBV19
cdr3_aa: CASSTGQVRTGELFF
cdr3_nt: TGTGCCAGTAGTACCGGACAGGTCCGCACCGGGGAGCTGTTTTTT

d_call: .
j_call: TRBJ1-2
clone_size: few
v_call: TRBV28
cdr3_aa: CASTAGVYGYTF
cdr3_nt: TGTGCCAGCACCGCAGGGGTTTATGGCTACACCTTC

d_call: .
j_call: TRBJ2-3
clone_size: .
v_call: TRBV5-6
cdr3_aa: CASSLRQGRADTQYF
cdr3_nt: TGTGCCAGCAGCTTACGACAGGGGAGGGCGGATACGCAGTATTTT

d_call: .
j_call: TRBJ1-2
clone_size: .
v_call: TRBV12-3/TRBV12-4
cdr3_aa: CASRNQGTYGYTF
cdr3_nt: TGTGCCAGCAGAAATCAGGGCACGTATGGCTACACCTTC

d_call: .
j_call: TRBJ1-2
clone_size: once
v_call: TRBV27
cdr3_aa: CASSPQGQNYGYTF
cdr3_nt: TGTGCCAGCAGTCCTCAGGGGCAGAACTATGGCTACACCTTC

d_call: .
j_call: TRBJ2-7
clone_size: few
v_call: TRBV6-2/TRBV6-3
cdr3_aa: CASSPRQSTYEQYF
cdr3_nt: TGTGCCAGCAGCCCCCGACAGTCTACCTACGAGCAGTACTTC

d_call: TRBD2
j_call: TRBJ2-5
clone_size: .
v_call: TRBV3-1/TRBV3-2
cdr3_aa: CASSLRLAGAQETQYF
cdr3_nt: TGTGCCAGCAGCCTACGACTAGCGGGGGCTCAAGAGACCCAGTACTTC

d_call: .
j_call: TRBJ2-3
clone_size: .
v_call: TRBV6-5
cdr3_aa: CASRSWTFSTDTQYF
cdr3_nt: TGTGCCAGCAGATCGTGGACTTTCTCCACAGATACGCAGTATTTT

d_call: TRBD2
j_call: TRBJ2-7
clone_size: .
v_call: TRBV19
cdr3_aa: CASSSGTSGRYEQYF
cdr3_nt: TGTGCCAGTAGTTCCGGGACTAGCGGGAGATACGAGCAGTACTTC

d_call: TRBD2
j_call: TRBJ2-3
clone_size: .
v_call: TRBV27
cdr3_aa: CASSTGLVRDTQYF
cdr3_nt: TGTGCCAGCTCTACCGGACTAGTTCGGGATACGCAGTATTTT

d_call: .
j_call: TRBJ2-1
clone_size: .
v_call: TRBV19
cdr3_aa: CASSRDSQPYNEQFF
cdr3_nt: TGTGCCAGTAGTCGGGACTCTCAACCCTACAATGAGCAGTTCTTC

d_call: .
j_call: TRBJ2-1
clone_size: many
v_call: TRBV9
cdr3_aa: CASSPLALLQGRNNEQFF
cdr3_nt: TGTGCCAGCAGCCCCCTGGCCCTATTACAGGGGAGGAACAATGAGCAGTTCTTC

d_call: .
j_call: TRBJ2-7
clone_size: .
v_call: TRBV28
cdr3_aa: CASTVGGDYEQYF
cdr3_nt: TGTGCCAGCACAGTTGGCGGGGACTACGAGCAGTACTTC